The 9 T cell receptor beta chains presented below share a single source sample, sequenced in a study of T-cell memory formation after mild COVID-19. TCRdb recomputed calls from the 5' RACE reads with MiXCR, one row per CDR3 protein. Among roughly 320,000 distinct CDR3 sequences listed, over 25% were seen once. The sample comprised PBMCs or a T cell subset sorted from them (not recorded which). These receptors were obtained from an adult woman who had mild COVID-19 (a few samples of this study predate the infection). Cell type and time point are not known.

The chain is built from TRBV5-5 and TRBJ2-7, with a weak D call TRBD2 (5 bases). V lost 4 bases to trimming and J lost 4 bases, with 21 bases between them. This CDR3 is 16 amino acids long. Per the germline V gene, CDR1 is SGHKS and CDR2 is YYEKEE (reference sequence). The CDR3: CASSPGSPLAGYEQYF. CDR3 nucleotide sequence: TGTGCCAGCAGCCCCGGAAGTCCGCTAGCTGGGTACGAGCAGTACTTC.

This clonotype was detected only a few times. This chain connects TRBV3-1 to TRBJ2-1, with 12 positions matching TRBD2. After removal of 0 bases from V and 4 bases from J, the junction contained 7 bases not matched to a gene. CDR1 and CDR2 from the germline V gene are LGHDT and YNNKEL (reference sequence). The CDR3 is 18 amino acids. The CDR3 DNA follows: TGTGCCAGCAGCCAAGAGGGGCTAGCGGGAGGGTCGTACAATGAGCAGTTCTTC. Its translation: CASSQEGLAGGSYNEQFF.

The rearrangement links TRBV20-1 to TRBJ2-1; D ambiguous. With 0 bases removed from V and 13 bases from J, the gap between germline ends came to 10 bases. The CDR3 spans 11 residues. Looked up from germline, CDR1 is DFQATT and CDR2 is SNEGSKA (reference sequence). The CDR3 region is CSARDSRLQFF. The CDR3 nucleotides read TGCAGTGCTAGAGATTCGAGGCTTCAGTTCTTC.

CDR3 DNA: TGCGCCAGCAGCCAAGTTTCGGGAAAGCCCTACGAGCAGTACTTC. Its translation: CASSQVSGKPYEQYF. V and J are TRBV4-1 and TRBJ2-7, with D possibly being TRBD2 (5 bases). Between the trimmed V and J ends, which lost 1 base and 2 bases, there was a span of 12 bases. CDR3 length: 15 amino acids. The V gene's germline CDR1 is MGHRA and CDR2 YSYEKL.

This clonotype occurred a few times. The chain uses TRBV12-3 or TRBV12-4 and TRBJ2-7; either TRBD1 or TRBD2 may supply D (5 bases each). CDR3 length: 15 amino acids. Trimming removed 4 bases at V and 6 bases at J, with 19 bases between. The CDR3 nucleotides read TGTGCCAGCAGTTCCCCCGGTAGAGGGGCATTCGAGCAGTACTTC. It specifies CASSSPGRGAFEQYF.

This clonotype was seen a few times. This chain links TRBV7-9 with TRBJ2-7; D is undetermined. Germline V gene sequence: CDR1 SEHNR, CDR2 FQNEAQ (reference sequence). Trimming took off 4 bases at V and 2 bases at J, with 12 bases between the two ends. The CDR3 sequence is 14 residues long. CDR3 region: CASSSRPRPYEQYF. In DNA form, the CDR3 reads TGTGCCAGCAGCTCTCGTCCGAGGCCCTACGAGCAGTACTTC.

CDR3 in amino acids: CASSANDFYEQYF. The CDR3 DNA reads as TGTGCCAGTAGTGCGAACGACTTCTACGAGCAGTACTTC. This chain joins TRBV19 and TRBJ2-7; no definite D call. V was trimmed by 5 bases and J by 3 bases, leaving 11 bases between them. CDR3 size: 13 residues. Per the germline V gene, CDR1 is LNHDA and CDR2 is SQIVND (reference sequence).

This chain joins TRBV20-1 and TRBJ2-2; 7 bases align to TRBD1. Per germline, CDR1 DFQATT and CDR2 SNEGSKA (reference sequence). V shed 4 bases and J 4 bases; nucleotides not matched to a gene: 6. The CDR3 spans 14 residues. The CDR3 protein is CSAKRGHATGELFF. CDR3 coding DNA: TGCAGTGCTAAGAGGGGGCACGCCACCGGGGAGCTGTTTTTT.

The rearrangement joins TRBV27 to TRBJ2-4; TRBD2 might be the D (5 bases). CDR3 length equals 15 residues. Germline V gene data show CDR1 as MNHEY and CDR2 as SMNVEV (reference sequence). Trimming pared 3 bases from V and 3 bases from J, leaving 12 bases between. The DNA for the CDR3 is TGTGCCAGCAGTTTTGCGTACCGGGACAAAAACATTCAGTACTTC. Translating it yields CASSFAYRDKNIQYF.